These T cell receptor beta chains were read from a single sample in a study of cytomegalovirus exposure and HLA in healthy donors. Sequencing was performed with immunoSEQ multiplex PCR; in TCRdb, only in-frame clones are kept and a portion is missing. This table has 150,000 to 200,000 clones, 70% to 85% appearing once. The sequenced material came from PBMCs. All receptors come from a man between 50 and 59 years old in good health and CMV-seropositive. Each CDR3 is given with its conserved first and last residue. D genes are given only for firm matches. Rows may omit the clone size; those that give it use once, few, many or a size class.

CDR3 protein: CASSFTGGREGEKLFF; CDR3 DNA: TGCGCCAGCAGCTTCACGGGGGGCAGGGAGGGTGAAAAACTGTTTTTT; clone size: NA; D gene: NA; J gene: TRBJ1-4; V gene: TRBV5-1
CDR3 protein: CASSTDRARISQPQHF; CDR3 DNA: TGTGCCAGCAGCACGGACAGGGCAAGAATCAGTCAGCCCCAGCATTTT; clone size: NA; D gene: NA; J gene: TRBJ1-5; V gene: TRBV21-1
CDR3 protein: CASSITGTGYEQYF; CDR3 DNA: TGTGCCAGCAGCATAACCGGGACAGGCTACGAGCAGTACTTC; clone size: few; D gene: TRBD1; J gene: TRBJ2-7; V gene: TRBV9
CDR3 protein: CATSRDNGPGELFF; CDR3 DNA: TGTGCCACCAGCAGAGACAACGGTCCGGGGGAGCTGTTTTTT; clone size: NA; D gene: NA; J gene: TRBJ2-2; V gene: TRBV15
CDR3 protein: CASSLASTGGGEKLFF; CDR3 DNA: TGTGCCAGCAGCTTAGCCTCGACAGGGGGTGGTGAAAAACTGTTTTTT; clone size: NA; D gene: TRBD1; J gene: TRBJ1-4; V gene: TRBV11-2
CDR3 protein: CASSTRAGQYSIYGYTF; CDR3 DNA: TGTGCCAGTAGTACTCGGGCCGGACAGTACAGCATCTATGGCTACACCTTC; clone size: NA; D gene: NA; J gene: TRBJ1-2; V gene: TRBV19
CDR3 protein: CASSPDLTDTQYF; CDR3 DNA: TGTGCCAGCAGCCCGGACTTGACAGATACGCAGTATTTT; clone size: NA; D gene: NA; J gene: TRBJ2-3; V gene: TRBV14
CDR3 protein: CASSLFPDTRTTEAFF; CDR3 DNA: TGTGCCAGCAGCTTATTCCCGGACACCCGAACGACTGAAGCTTTCTTT; clone size: NA; D gene: NA; J gene: TRBJ1-1; V gene: TRBV11-2
CDR3 protein: CASSLGLKETQYF; CDR3 DNA: TGTGCCAGCTCACTGGGACTAAAAGAGACCCAGTACTTC; clone size: NA; D gene: TRBD2; J gene: TRBJ2-5; V gene: TRBV18
CDR3 protein: CASSLNWQTNTGELFF; CDR3 DNA: TGTGCCAGCAGTTTAAATTGGCAGACGAACACCGGGGAGCTGTTTTTT; clone size: once; D gene: NA; J gene: TRBJ2-2; V gene: TRBV27
CDR3 protein: CSVKDRGRSNEQFF; CDR3 DNA: TGCAGCGTTAAGGACAGGGGGCGAAGTAATGAGCAGTTCTTC; clone size: once; D gene: TRBD1; J gene: TRBJ2-1; V gene: TRBV29-1